This TCR beta chain was documented in a study of tumor and adjacent non-tumor tissue in lung cancer. Study information: Patients were aged about 30 to 80, about 10 men and 4 to 6 women, stage I to III. Study-level findings and limits: Tumor TCR diversity, when higher, was linked to shorter survival. Significantly higher TCR diversity was found in tumor than normal lung.

The template was RNA from unsorted bulk tissue. Donors were chemotherapy-naive, newly diagnosed lung cancer surgical patients in China, August–November 2014. The library came from three nested PCR rounds adapted from ARM-PCR protocols. MiXCR was run by TCRdb on the multiplex PCR reads, yielding one entry per CDR3 protein. The repertoire holds some 80,000 distinct CDR3 sequences, 72% seen once, with 8% to 9.5% in the top ten. A remark on this clonotype: Antigen unknown. Possible read error: a much larger clone is one base away.

Germline V gives CDR1 SGHDN, CDR2 FVKESK. CDR3 length: 14 residues. The sample taken for sequencing was lung tumor tissue. This sequence joins TRBV14 and TRBJ1-1; 7 bases line up with TRBD1. The TCR sequence derives from a woman in her 40s with non-small cell lung cancer. The CDR3 coding sequence is TGTGCCAGCAGCCAGGGCAGGGGGGAGACTGAAACTTTCTTT. Translated: CASSQGRGETETFF. Full variable domain (missing parts from reference TRBV14 and TRBJ1-1): EAGVTQFPSHSVIEKGQTVTLRCDPISGHDNLYWYRRVMGKEIKFLLHFVKESKQDESGMPNNRFLAERTGGTYSTLKVQPAELEDSGVYFCASSQGRGETETFFGQGTRLTVV.